A single sample gave rise to the 31 T cell receptor beta chains below, sequenced in a study of cytomegalovirus exposure and HLA in healthy donors. The PCR contained 60 Vbeta and 13 Jbeta primers. TCRdb keeps only in-frame clones here, not all; method: immunoSEQ multiplex PCR. The table has about 160,000 clones, around 79% seen once. The specimen was PBMCs. These receptor sequences come from a woman in her forties or fifties in good health and CMV-seropositive.

This chain connects TRBV6-6 to TRBJ2-3, with D tentatively TRBD2 (6 bases). CDR1 is MNHNY, CDR2 SVGAGI, per germline (reference sequence). V dropped 6 bases and J dropped 6 bases, with 22 bases sitting between them. The CDR3 is made up of 16 amino acids. The CDR3 DNA sequence: TGTGCCAGCAGCCCACAACCGGGACTCACCGGGGATACGCAGTATTTT. Translation gives CASSPQPGLTGDTQYF.

The chain joins TRBV28 to TRBJ2-7; tentatively, D is TRBD1 (5 bases). V lost 7 bases and J lost 3, with 16 bases in between. Germline CDR1 is MDHEN and CDR2 is SYDVKM. The CDR3 loop spans 14 amino acids. CDR3 residues: CASTPRGQGYEQYF. Written as DNA, the CDR3 is TGTGCCAGCACGCCTAGGGGTCAAGGCTACGAGCAGTACTTC.

Notes on this clone: The identical CDR3 is also encoded by other nucleotide sequences in the sample. V gene TRBV28 combines with J gene TRBJ2-7; D gene uncertain. Germline V gives CDR1 MDHEN, CDR2 SYDVKM. This CDR3 is 12 amino acids long. V was shortened by 5 bases and J by 0 bases, with 5 bases between the two germline ends. The CDR3 spells CASSLSSYEQYF. The CDR3 DNA is TGTGCCAGCAGTCTGAGCTCCTACGAGCAGTACTTC.

V and J are TRBV18 and TRBJ2-5, with 7 bases lining up with TRBD2. Germline V gives CDR1 KGHSH, CDR2 LQKENI. This CDR3 is built from 17 residues. J lost 4 bases, V lost 3 bases, and 14 bases had no gene match. This CDR3 is CASSPPQRGRGIETQYF. CDR3 nucleotide sequence: TGTGCCAGCTCACCCCCCCAGCGGGGCCGCGGCATAGAGACCCAGTACTTC.

The gene calls are TRBV5-1 and TRBJ2-1; 10 bases fit TRBD2. J gave up 2 bases and V 2 bases, and 4 bases lay outside the gene matches. CDR1 and CDR2 (germline): SGHRS, YFSETQ. CDR3 length: 16 amino acids. This CDR3 reads CASSFLAGGTYNEQFF. The CDR3 bases are TGCGCCAGCAGCTTCTTAGCGGGGGGCACCTACAATGAGCAGTTCTTC.

This clone has just a few counts. The rearrangement links TRBV6-5 to TRBJ2-7, with 11 bases that match TRBD2. Trimming at V came to 2 bases and at J to 2 bases, leaving 2 bases not matched to a gene. The CDR3 extends over 15 amino acids. Germline V gene sequence: CDR1 MNHEY, CDR2 SVGAGI. The DNA for the CDR3 is TGTGCCAGCAGTTACGCTAGCGGGGGGACCTACGAGCAGTACTTC. Its protein is CASSYASGGTYEQYF.

This clone was observed a few times. This chain links TRBV5-4 with TRBJ2-7, with D perhaps matching TRBD2 (7 bases). The CDR3 has 16 amino acids. Germline CDR1 SGHNT, CDR2 YYREEE (reference sequence). V gave up 3 bases and J gave up 7 bases, with 23 bases separating them. Written as DNA, the CDR3 is TGTGCCAGCAGCTGGCAGAGTGGTGGGGGGGCACTTGAGCAGTACTTC. Amino acids: CASSWQSGGGALEQYF.

J is TRBJ1-4 and V is TRBV15; 8 nucleotides line up with TRBD1. The CDR3 covers 15 residues. Germline CDR1 LNHNV, CDR2 YYDKDF (reference sequence). V trimming: 0 bases; J trimming: 6 bases; junction bases outside the gene matches: 3. The CDR3 spells CATSRDRQGHEKLFF. DNA of the CDR3: TGTGCCACCAGCAGAGATAGACAGGGGCATGAAAAACTGTTTTTT. The variable domain in full, completed from reference TRBV15 and TRBJ1-4, reads DAMVIQNPRYQVTQFGKPVTLSCSQTLNHNVMYWYQQKSSQAPKLLFHYYDKDFNNEADTPDNFQSRRPNTSFCFLDIRSPGLGDTAMYLCATSRDRQGHEKLFFGSGTQLSVL.

The V and J genes are TRBV5-6 and TRBJ1-2; 7 bases align to TRBD1. V lost 5 bases and J lost 6; bases outside the gene matches: 7. CDR1 is SGHDT and CDR2 is YYEEEE in the germline V gene. This CDR3 contains 13 residues. The chain's CDR3 is CASRPYRGHGYTF. The CDR3 DNA reads TGTGCCAGCAGACCTTACAGGGGACATGGCTACACCTTC.

J is TRBJ2-3 and V is TRBV13; TRBD2 matches at 13 bases. The germline V gene has CDR1 PRHDT and CDR2 FYEKMQ (reference sequence). The CDR3 covers 15 residues. Unmatched junction bases numbered 2, after V lost 5 bases and J lost 3 bases. The CDR3 nucleotides read TGTGCCAGCAGCCAGGGACTAGCGGGGACAGATACGCAGTATTTT. Amino acids: CASSQGLAGTDTQYF.

Only one count was recorded for this clone. The chain employs TRBV2 and TRBJ1-1, with TRBD1 identical over 8 bases. The junction had 5 bases not matched to a gene; V was cut back by 10 bases and J by 1 base. The CDR3 covers 13 residues. Germline CDR1 is SNHLY and CDR2 is FYNNEI. CDR3 sequence (DNA): TGTGCCAAGCGGACAGGGCAGAACACTGAAGCTTTCTTT. Protein: CAKRTGQNTEAFF.

The V call is TRBV5-6, the J call TRBJ2-7; unclear D gene. CDR1 SGHDT and CDR2 YYEEEE come from the germline V gene. The CDR3 runs to 14 residues. The V end was cut by 2 bases, the J end by 4 bases, with 13 bases between. CDR3 protein: CASSLGRQIYEQYF. The DNA of the CDR3 is TGTGCCAGCAGCTTAGGTCGACAAATTTACGAGCAGTACTTC.

The chain uses TRBV9 and TRBJ1-2; 11 bases match TRBD1. The V gene's germline CDR1 is SGDLS and CDR2 YYNGEE. The CDR3 is 15 residues long. V was pared by 2 bases and J by 5 bases, with 5 bases of the junction left unmatched. The CDR3 bases are TGTGCCAGCAGCGTCGGACAGGGGGCTTATTATGGCTACACCTTC. This translates into CASSVGQGAYYGYTF.

The rearrangement uses TRBV5-4 and TRBJ2-7; TRBD2 matches 8 bases. The CDR3 consists of 15 residues. Germline V CDR1 and CDR2: SGHNT, YYREEE (reference sequence). The junction had 8 bases not matched to a gene; V was cut back by 4 bases and J by 2 bases. The CDR3 is CASSPQGSGTYEQYF. The CDR3, as DNA: TGTGCCAGCAGCCCCCAAGGTAGCGGGACCTACGAGCAGTACTTC.

The CDR3 reads CASSFGGRTGTEAFF. CDR3 DNA sequence: TGTGCCAGCAGCTTTGGCGGTAGAACGGGAACTGAAGCTTTCTTT. The V call is TRBV7-2, the J call TRBJ1-1; D gene ambiguous. The germline gives CDR1 SGHTA, CDR2 FQGNSA. V lost 3 bases, J lost 5 bases, and 16 bases lay in between. The CDR3 totals 15 residues.

The chain joins TRBV6-5 to TRBJ2-1, with 12 nucleotides matching TRBD2. The CDR3 is made up of 13 amino acids. The V gene end was trimmed by 6 bases and the J gene end by 8 bases; junction bases not matched to a gene: 2. CDR1 and CDR2 (germline): MNHEY, SVGAGI. Here the CDR3 reads CASRRLAGDEQFF. The CDR3 coding sequence is TGTGCCAGCAGGCGACTAGCGGGAGATGAGCAGTTCTTC.

About this clone itself: The same CDR3 is also encoded by other DNA sequences in this sample. V gene TRBV29-1 combines with J gene TRBJ2-2; 7 nucleotides align to TRBD1. Germline V CDR1 and CDR2: SQVTM, ANQGSEA. This CDR3 is built from 13 residues. J lost 1 base, V lost 7 bases, and 3 bases had no gene match. CDR3 in DNA: TGCAGCGCCCGACAGGGGAACACCGGGGAGCTGTTTTTT. Amino acid sequence: CSARQGNTGELFF.

Only a few counts were recorded for this clone. The chain recombines TRBV7-2 with TRBJ1-5, with D uncertain. The ends were cut back, 5 bases at V and 9 bases at J, with 20 bases in the middle. In germline, CDR1 is SGHTA, CDR2 FQGNSA. CDR3 length: 15 residues. The CDR3 loop reads CASSLGVINGGPQHF. The CDR3 coding sequence is TGTGCCAGCAGCCTCGGGGTTATTAACGGCGGGCCCCAGCATTTT.

This sequence joins TRBV28 and TRBJ1-1; TRBD1 aligns across 7 bases. After removal of 5 bases from V and 5 bases from J, the junction contained 5 bases not matched to a gene. Germline V lookup: CDR1 MDHEN, CDR2 SYDVKM. The CDR3 sequence is 13 residues long. DNA for the CDR3: TGTGCCAGCAGTCGCTCAGGGGGTACTGAAGCTTTCTTT. It translates to CASSRSGGTEAFF.

This clone has just a few counts. The gene calls are TRBV5-6 and TRBJ2-3, with TRBD1 matching 7 bases. Losses at the gene ends were 3 bases for V and 2 bases for J; bases not matched to a gene: 9. This CDR3 has 16 residues. Germline values: CDR1 SGHDT, CDR2 YYEEEE. The CDR3 DNA reads TGTGCCAGCAGCTCGATCGGGACAGAACTCACAGATACGCAGTATTTT. It encodes CASSSIGTELTDTQYF.

This rearrangement joins TRBV6-1 to TRBJ1-2, with D hard to call. V lost 5 bases, J lost 3 bases, and 16 bases lay in between. CDR1 and CDR2 from the germline V gene are MNHNS and SASEGT. The CDR3 is 15 amino acids. CDR3 DNA sequence: TGTGCCAGCAGTCCCTCCCCGGGGTTGGACTATGGCTACACCTTC. Amino acid sequence: CASSPSPGLDYGYTF.

The V and J genes are TRBV2 and TRBJ2-5; TRBD2 agrees at 7 bases. The CDR3 has 15 amino acids. The V and J ends lost 3 bases and 4 bases, in that order; junction bases with no gene match: 8. Germline assignment: CDR1 SNHLY and CDR2 FYNNEI. CDR3 region: CASSDGLAARETQYF. The DNA of the CDR3 is TGTGCCAGCAGTGACGGCCTAGCGGCCAGAGAGACCCAGTACTTC. The full variable domain, its missing parts supplied by reference TRBV2 and TRBJ2-5, is EPEVTQTPSHQVTQMGQEVILRCVPISNHLYFYWYRQILGQKVEFLVSFYNNEISEKSEIFDDQFSVERPDGSNFTLKIRSTKLEDSAMYFCASSDGLAARETQYFGPGTRLLVL.

The chain recombines TRBV23-1 with TRBJ2-3; D is ambiguous. TRBV23-1 is noted as an ORF with a role that remains uncertain. V was cut by 0 bases and J by 5 bases, with 12 bases left in between. The CDR3 loop spans 15 amino acids. Here the CDR3 DNA reads TGCGCCAGCAGTCAATCGTGGCTTCCAGAAGATACGCAGTATTTT. Protein sequence: CASSQSWLPEDTQYF.

This clone was observed a handful of times. J is TRBJ1-4 and V is TRBV7-9, with 8 nucleotides matching TRBD1. V lost 6 bases to trimming and J lost 8 bases; unmatched junction nucleotides: 2. The CDR3 sequence is 12 residues long. The germline gives CDR1 SEHNR, CDR2 FQNEAQ (reference sequence). The CDR3 loop is CASRTGAEKLFF. CDR3 in DNA: TGTGCCAGCAGGACAGGGGCCGAAAAACTGTTTTTT.

This clone has a single count. The V call is TRBV5-1, the J call TRBJ1-2; D gene unclear. CDR1 is SGHRS, CDR2 YFSETQ, per germline. This CDR3 contains 14 residues. The V end was cut by 2 bases, the J end by 2 bases, with 10 bases between. CDR3 DNA: TGCGCCAGCAGCTTAACGGCGGCAAACTATGGCTACACCTTC. This translates into CASSLTAANYGYTF.

The chain joins TRBV5-1 to TRBJ2-1, with a tentative D call TRBD2 (6 bases). Trimming pared 5 bases from V and 4 bases from J, leaving 10 bases between. The CDR3 contains 13 residues. Germline CDR1 is SGHRS and CDR2 is YFSETQ. CDR3 nucleotides: TGCGCCAGCAGGGACGGGACTTACAATGAGCAGTTCTTC. This translates into CASRDGTYNEQFF. Variable domain in full (rest from reference TRBV5-1 and TRBJ2-1): KAGVTQTPRYLIKTRGQQVTLSCSPISGHRSVSWYQQTPGQGLQFLFEYFSETQRNKGNFPGRFSGRQFSNSRSEMNVSTLELGDSALYLCASRDGTYNEQFFGPGTRLTVL.

This sequence joins TRBV2 and TRBJ2-1; possible D gene TRBD2, 6 bases. The CDR3 length is 13 residues. The germline V gene has CDR1 SNHLY and CDR2 FYNNEI. Trimming shortened V by 8 bases and J by 8 bases, and 16 bases separated the two germline ends. In nucleotides, the CDR3 is TGTGCCAGCGGGGGTGGGTCGGGGGATGAGCAGTTCTTC. Its protein is CASGGGSGDEQFF. Full variable domain (remainder filled in from reference TRBV2 and TRBJ2-1): EPEVTQTPSHQVTQMGQEVILRCVPISNHLYFYWYRQILGQKVEFLVSFYNNEISEKSEIFDDQFSVERPDGSNFTLKIRSTKLEDSAMYFCASGGGSGDEQFFGPGTRLTVL.

The chain recombines TRBV2 with TRBJ1-3, with D possibly being TRBD1 (5 bases). The CDR3 runs to 12 residues. Germline-derived CDR1 and CDR2 are SNHLY and FYNNEI. Trimming stripped 10 bases from V and 3 bases from J, with 10 bases between. The chain's CDR3 is CATRQIGNTIYF. CDR3 coding DNA: TGTGCCACCCGACAGATTGGAAACACCATATATTTT.

This chain joins TRBV6-6 and TRBJ1-2, with D possibly being TRBD1 (5 bases). The CDR3 is made up of 13 amino acids. Germline V gene data show CDR1 as MNHNY and CDR2 as SVGAGI (reference sequence). V lost 7 bases and J lost 3, with 12 bases in between. The CDR3 loop is CASTNGGYYGYTF. Here the CDR3 DNA reads TGTGCCAGCACAAACGGGGGGTACTATGGCTACACCTTC.

This chain uses TRBV7-2 with TRBJ2-3; possible D gene TRBD2, 5 bases. Germline CDR1 and CDR2: SGHTA and FQGNSA. CDR3 length: 15 residues. V lost 3 bases, J lost 0 bases, and 10 bases lay in between. As DNA, the CDR3 is TGTGCCAGCAGCTTCAGGACGGGGAGCACAGATACGCAGTATTTT. It is translated as CASSFRTGSTDTQYF.

The V call is TRBV2, the J call TRBJ2-3; 8 bases are shared with TRBD2. Germline-derived CDR1 and CDR2 are SNHLY and FYNNEI. The CDR3 is 14 residues long. After removal of 3 bases from V and 1 base from J, the junction contained 0 bases not matched to a gene. CDR3 DNA: TGTGCCAGCAGTGAGACTAGCGGCACAGATACGCAGTATTTT. Its protein is CASSETSGTDTQYF.